What follows are 18 T cell receptor beta chains derived from one specimen sequenced in a study of shared clonotypes between healthy human individuals. This table comes from immunoSEQ multiplex PCR, and its TCRdb copy is limited to in-frame clones, with some not included. The table shows some 480,000 clones, with 70% to 85% occurring only once. Sample: PBMCs. The receptors derive from a woman aged 40 to 49 in good health. Some clones in this sample may be carry-over from other donors' samples.

V gene TRBV7-3 combines with J gene TRBJ1-6; 11 nucleotides line up with TRBD1. V dropped 4 bases and J dropped 0; count of bases not matched to a gene: 11. This CDR3 has 20 residues. Germline V gives CDR1 SGHTA, CDR2 FQGTGA. CDR3: CASSSQGAGTGGSYNSPLHF. The CDR3 DNA is TGTGCCAGCAGCTCCCAAGGGGCCGGGACAGGGGGCTCCTATAATTCACCCCTCCACTTT.

For this clone: A much bigger clone sits one base away, suggesting this may be a read error. The chain joins TRBV6-1 to TRBJ2-6; possibly TRBD2 for D (6 bases). Trimming cost V 1 base and J 0 bases, with 7 bases left between them. Germline CDR1 reads MNHNS; CDR2 reads SASEGT. The CDR3 has 16 residues. The CDR3 DNA sequence: TGTGCCAGCAGTGAAGAGGAGGGCTCTGGGGCCAACGTCCTGACTTTC. It codes for CASSEEEGSGANVLTF.

This clone has only a few counts. The CDR3 here is CASSSGLLGDTQYF. CDR3 DNA sequence: TGTGCCAGCAGTTCCGGACTCCTGGGGGATACGCAGTATTTT. The chain links TRBV7-3 to TRBJ2-3; D possibly corresponds to TRBD2 (5 bases). V lost 6 bases and J lost 6, with 16 bases in between. Germline V gives CDR1 SGHTA, CDR2 FQGTGA. This CDR3 spans 14 amino acids. The whole variable domain, filled in from reference TRBV7-3 and TRBJ2-3, reads GAGVSQTPSNKVTEKGKYVELRCDPISGHTALYWYRQSLGQGPEFLIYFQGTGAADDSGLPNDRFFAVRPEGSVSTLKIQRTERGDSAVYLCASSSGLLGDTQYFGPGTRLTVL.

The chain combines TRBV6-1 with TRBJ2-7, with D possibly being TRBD2 (6 bases). Trimming took off 4 bases at V and 3 bases at J, with 13 bases between the two ends. The germline gives CDR1 MNHNS, CDR2 SASEGT. The length of the CDR3 is 14 residues. CDR3 coding DNA: TGTGCCAGCAGTGGGGGGGACTGGGGCTACGAGCAGTACTTC. It encodes CASSGGDWGYEQYF.

The chain carries TRBV5-1 and TRBJ2-1; D remains unclear. The CDR3 spans 16 residues. Germline CDR1 reads SGHRS; CDR2 reads YFSETQ. Trimming left V 5 bases short and J 0 bases short, with 15 bases between. In DNA form, the CDR3 reads TGCGCCAGCAGTGTTTGGACGGCTAGCTCCTACAATGAGCAGTTCTTC. Encoded protein: CASSVWTASSYNEQFF.

The chain links TRBV18 to TRBJ2-7, with D possibly matching TRBD1 (6 bases). Germline V gives CDR1 KGHSH, CDR2 LQKENI. V lost 8 bases to trimming and J lost 0 bases, with 11 bases between them. The CDR3 has 13 residues. CDR3 DNA sequence: TGTGCCAGCACAGCAGGGGCCTCCTACGAGCAGTACTTC. This translates into CASTAGASYEQYF.

The rearrangement uses TRBV5-1 and TRBJ2-5; 8 bases map to TRBD1. The CDR3 is made up of 17 amino acids. V lost 4 bases to trimming and J lost 4 bases; unmatched junction nucleotides: 15. CDR1 is SGHRS, CDR2 YFSETQ, per germline. The CDR3 reads CASSASGTGLNLETQYF. The CDR3 bases are TGCGCCAGCAGCGCATCCGGGACAGGCCTCAATTTAGAGACCCAGTACTTC.

A single count supports this clone. The chain couples TRBV2 to TRBJ1-4; 10 nucleotides match TRBD1. The CDR3 is 15 residues long. Germline lookup yields CDR1 SNHLY and CDR2 FYNNEI. J was trimmed by 8 bases and V by 6 bases; bases with no gene match: 9. This chain's CDR3 is CASSPGTGEGEKLFF. Written as DNA, the CDR3 is TGTGCCAGCAGCCCCGGGACAGGGGAAGGGGAAAAACTGTTTTTT.

This clone was detected once. V and J are TRBV25-1 and TRBJ2-1, with D tentatively TRBD2 (5 bases). The germline V and J ends were trimmed by 9 bases and 8 bases, with 11 bases remaining between them. The CDR3 is 11 residues long. The germline gives CDR1 MGHDK, CDR2 SYGVNS. The CDR3 spells CASRTDYEQFF. CDR3 DNA sequence: TGTGCCAGTCGAACGGACTATGAGCAGTTCTTC. Looking up the rest from reference TRBV25-1 and TRBJ2-1 gives the full variable domain: EADIYQTPRYLVIGTGKKITLECSQTMGHDKMYWYQQDPGMELHLIHYSYGVNSTEKGDLSSESTVSRIRTEHFPLTLESARPSHTSQYLCASRTDYEQFFGPGTRLTVL.

V is TRBV30 and J is TRBJ2-7; D is uncertain. Germline loops: CDR1 GTSNPN, CDR2 SVGIG (reference sequence). The V end lost 0 bases, the J end lost 0 bases, and 9 bases lay between the germline ends. The CDR3 covers 14 residues. As DNA, the CDR3 is TGTGCCTGGAGTGTACAACCTAACTCCTACGAGCAGTACTTC. It is translated as CAWSVQPNSYEQYF.

This clone was recorded only once. The V and J genes are TRBV23-1 and TRBJ1-1; D is uncertain. TRBV23-1 counts as an open reading frame of uncertain function. The V end was cut by 0 bases, the J end by 1 base, with 9 bases between. The CDR3 loop spans 15 amino acids. CDR3 sequence: CASSQSDGQNTEAFF. CDR3 DNA sequence: TGCGCCAGCAGTCAATCGGATGGCCAGAACACTGAAGCTTTCTTT.

The rearrangement uses TRBV7-8 and TRBJ2-1; D is ambiguous. V was clipped by 3 bases and J by 8 bases, with 14 bases between them. The CDR3 has 14 residues. In germline, CDR1 is SGHVS, CDR2 FQNEAQ. As DNA, the CDR3 is TGTGCCAGCAGCTTGTCTGGGCCCTATGATGAGCAGTTCTTC. Its translation: CASSLSGPYDEQFF.

Only a few counts were recorded for this clone. This sequence joins TRBV19 and TRBJ1-5, with D perhaps TRBD1 (5 bases). With 5 bases removed from V and 5 bases from J, the gap between germline ends came to 16 bases. The CDR3 has 15 residues. Germline lookup yields CDR1 LNHDA and CDR2 SQIVND (reference sequence). CDR3 residues: CASSPGTRVDQPQHF. The CDR3, as DNA: TGTGCCAGTAGTCCGGGGACCAGAGTCGATCAGCCCCAGCATTTT.

The J gene is TRBJ2-7, the V gene TRBV10-3; 8 nucleotides align to TRBD1. This CDR3 has 14 amino acids. V lost 4 bases, J lost 0 bases, and 2 bases stayed unmatched. Germline V lookup: CDR1 ENHRY, CDR2 SYGVKD. The CDR3 bases are TGTGCCATCAGTGGGACAGGGAGCTCCTACGAGCAGTACTTC. Its translation: CAISGTGSSYEQYF.

The rearrangement links TRBV28 to TRBJ2-3, with D unresolved. Trimming took off 3 bases at V and 6 bases at J, with 4 bases between the two ends. CDR1 and CDR2 (germline): MDHEN, SYDVKM. The CDR3 consists of 11 residues. CDR3 coding DNA: TGTGCCAGCAGTTTTCGGGATACGCAGTATTTT. Protein sequence: CASSFRDTQYF.

This clone showed up just a few times. J is TRBJ2-1 and V is TRBV10-2, with 10 bases identical to TRBD2. Germline lookup yields CDR1 WSHSY and CDR2 SAAADI. The CDR3 length is 15 residues. The V segment lost 5 bases and the J segment 6 bases; nucleotides outside the gene matches: 7. The CDR3 DNA reads as TGCGCCAGCAGTTCCTCTAGCGGGAGTATCAATGAGCAGTTCTTC. Translated, it gives CASSSSSGSINEQFF.

The chain couples TRBV30 to TRBJ2-2, with 9 bases aligning to TRBD2. Trimming at V came to 3 bases and at J to 7 bases, leaving 9 bases not matched to a gene. The CDR3 sequence is 15 residues long. Germline V gene lookup returns CDR1 GTSNPN and CDR2 SVGIG (reference sequence). DNA for the CDR3: TGTGCCTGGAGGGGGGGCCGACTAGCGGTCGGGGAGCTGTTTTTT. This encodes CAWRGGRLAVGELFF.

As concerns this clone: At the DNA level, this CDR3 is encoded by other sequences in the same sample as well. This chain connects TRBV7-2 to TRBJ2-1; no clear D. The V gene lost 1 base and the J gene lost 4 bases, with 5 bases spanning the gap. Per the germline V gene, CDR1 is SGHTA and CDR2 is FQGNSA. The CDR3 is 13 residues long. DNA of the CDR3: TGTGCCAGCAGCTTAGGACGGTACAATGAGCAGTTCTTC. It yields the protein CASSLGRYNEQFF.